The rows below give T cell receptor beta chains drawn from one sample of a study of OX40 agonist ivuxolimab in advanced cancers. Assay used: immunoSEQ multiplex PCR; TCRdb lists only in-frame clones, some missing. Counted here are about 62,000 clones, 70% to 80% occurring once; the ten biggest clones make up roughly a tenth. Sequences were derived from CD4+ or CD8+ T cells sorted from blood, sampled in a trial of the OX40 agonist ivuxolimab. Receptors were obtained from an adult with an advanced solid tumor such as melanoma, head and neck, liver or kidney cancer. Both conserved end residues are part of each CDR3. The order of the fields is D gene, V gene, clone size, J gene, CDR3 DNA, CDR3 protein. The D gene is left open where the match is weak. Where a row states a size, it is once, few, many or the class of an expanded clone; other rows omit it.

>NA|TRBV5-6|NA|TRBJ2-5
TGTGCCAGCAGCTCCACCCTTGGGGAGACCCAGTACTTC
CASSSTLGETQYF
>TRBD1|TRBV9|NA|TRBJ2-1
TGTGCCAGCAGCGCTTATTCCACAGGGGTCAATGAGCAGTTCTTC
CASSAYSTGVNEQFF
>NA|TRBV6-1|NA|TRBJ2-7
TGTGCCAGCAGTGAAGAATTGTTGGCGGGGTTCTACGAGCAGTACTTC
CASSEELLAGFYEQYF
>NA|TRBV14|NA|TRBJ2-3
TGTGCCAGCAGCCAACCAGGAGATACGCAGTATTTT
CASSQPGDTQYF
>NA|TRBV5-1|NA|TRBJ2-5
TGCGCCAGCAGAAGGGGGGAAAAAGAGACCCAGTACTTC
CASRRGEKETQYF
>TRBD2|TRBV7-3|few|TRBJ2-3
TGTGCCAGCAGCTACGACTCGGGAGGACTAGTTCCCAGCACAGATACGCAGTATTTT
CASSYDSGGLVPSTDTQYF
>NA|TRBV14|NA|TRBJ1-2
TGTGCCAGCAGTCCGGAATACCGACAGGAAAACTATGGCTACACCTTC
CASSPEYRQENYGYTF
>TRBD1|TRBV7-2|NA|TRBJ2-7
TGTGCCAGCAGCTTCTCTAGGACAGGGGAGAGTGAGCAGTACTTC
CASSFSRTGESEQYF
>NA|TRBV7-3|few|TRBJ2-3
TGTGCCAGCAGCTCTTCACCGTCCGATACGCAGTATTTT
CASSSSPSDTQYF
>NA|TRBV6-5|NA|TRBJ1-6
TGTGCCAGCAGTTGGGCGACCTCCAGGCCCCTCCACTTT
CASSWATSRPLHF
>NA|TRBV7-3|NA|TRBJ2-2
TGTGCCAGCAGCTTACGGGTCACCGGGGAGCTGTTTTTT
CASSLRVTGELFF
>NA|TRBV6-1|once|TRBJ1-3
TGTGCCAGCAGTGCCCAGGGAGTCGGTGGAAACACCATATATTTT
CASSAQGVGGNTIYF
>NA|TRBV28|NA|TRBJ1-1
TGTGCCAGCAGTTCCGTCCCCAGCACTGAGAACACTGAAGCTTTCTTT
CASSSVPSTENTEAFF
>NA|TRBV5-1|NA|TRBJ2-3
TGCGCCAGCAGCTTCCTAGCGAGAAGCACAGATACGCAGTATTTT
CASSFLARSTDTQYF
>TRBD2|TRBV29-1|NA|TRBJ2-3
TGCAGCGCCAAACCGCCTAGCGGGGGGGCTCCCGGTTTCACAGATACGCAGTATTTT
CSAKPPSGGAPGFTDTQYF
>NA|TRBV10-3|NA|TRBJ2-5
TGTGCCATCAGTGTTAACCCCGGGGAGACCCAGTACTTC
CAISVNPGETQYF
>NA|TRBV7-2|NA|TRBJ1-6
TGTGCCAGCAGCTTAGAAGGCGGGGTTAGCGATTCACCCCTCCACTTT
CASSLEGGVSDSPLHF
>TRBD2|TRBV18|NA|TRBJ2-5
TGTGCCAGCTCACCACGGTCTAGCGGGGGCAAGCAAGAGACCCAGTACTTC
CASSPRSSGGKQETQYF
>NA|TRBV13|NA|TRBJ1-2
TGTGCCAGCAGCTTAGGCGTGGTAAAAGGCTATGGCTACACCTTC
CASSLGVVKGYGYTF
>NA|TRBV6-6|NA|TRBJ1-2
TGTGCCAGCAGGATGACCTATGGCTACACCTTC
CASRMTYGYTF
>NA|TRBV19|NA|TRBJ1-1
TGTGCCAGTAGTAGGGACATCTACACTGAAGCTTTCTTT
CASSRDIYTEAFF
>TRBD1|TRBV11-2|NA|TRBJ2-1
TGTGCCAGCAGCCTTTGGGGACAGGGGAACAATGAGCAGTTCTTC
CASSLWGQGNNEQFF
>NA|TRBV7-2|NA|TRBJ2-3
TGTGCCAGCAACCGGGACACGAGCACAGATACGCAGTATTTT
CASNRDTSTDTQYF
>NA|TRBV1|NA|TRBJ2-6
TGCACCAGCAGCACCGTGGGACTAGCGGGACGCTCTGGGGCCAACGTCCTGACTTTC
CTSSTVGLAGRSGANVLTF
>TRBD2|TRBV6-5|NA|TRBJ2-7
TGTGCCAGCAGTTACTCGAGCGCGGGGGGGGACTACGAGCAGTACTTC
CASSYSSAGGDYEQYF
>NA|TRBV30|few|TRBJ1-1
TGTGCCTGGAGTGTAATAGAGGTTGAAGCTTTCTTT
CAWSVIEVEAFF
>TRBD1|TRBV7-2|NA|TRBJ2-7
TGTGCCAGCAGCTCAGGACAGGGTAGCTACGAGCAGTACTTC
CASSSGQGSYEQYF
>TRBD1|TRBV6-5|NA|TRBJ1-5
TGTGCCAGCAGCCCAAAGACAGGGCAACATCAGCCCCAGCATTTT
CASSPKTGQHQPQHF
>TRBD2|TRBV7-9|NA|TRBJ2-7
TGTGCCAGCAGCCTGGATCCCGGGACTAGCTATTACGAGCAGTACTTC
CASSLDPGTSYYEQYF
>NA|TRBV6-1|NA|TRBJ2-1
TGTGCCAGCAGTGAAGTCGGAGGGCTCTACAATGAGCAGTTCTTC
CASSEVGGLYNEQFF
>TRBD2|TRBV5-1|NA|TRBJ2-1
TGCGCCAGCAGCCTTACTAGCGGGGGAGTGGGCGATGAGCAGTTCTTC
CASSLTSGGVGDEQFF
>TRBD2|TRBV5-4|NA|TRBJ2-5
TGTGCCAGCAGCTCGACTAGCGGGGTTCAAGAGACCCAGTACTTC
CASSSTSGVQETQYF
>NA|TRBV7-9|few|TRBJ1-3
TGTGCCAGCAGCTCTACGGACATTGGGGACACCATATATTTT
CASSSTDIGDTIYF
>NA|TRBV5-4|NA|TRBJ2-7
TGTGCCAGCAGCTTGGTTGGCAGGGCATCGAGCGAGCAGTACTTC
CASSLVGRASSEQYF
>TRBD2|TRBV28|NA|TRBJ2-7
TGTGCCAGCAGTATTCCATTCGGGGACTACGAGCAGTGCTTC
CASSIPFGDYEQCF
>NA|TRBV6-5|NA|TRBJ1-3
TGTGCCAGCAGTTTCGCACAGGGATGGAGTGGAAACACCATATATTTT
CASSFAQGWSGNTIYF
>TRBD2|TRBV7-2|NA|TRBJ2-5
TGTGCCAGCAGCCCAAGGACTAGCCAAAAGAGTACCCAGTACTTC
CASSPRTSQKSTQYF
>NA|TRBV6-1|NA|TRBJ1-4
TGTGCCAGTCGCAGACGGCTCCCAGATGAAAAACTGTTTTTT
CASRRRLPDEKLFF
>NA|TRBV6-5|NA|TRBJ2-7
TGTGCCAGCAGTCACCCGGCCGCCGAGCAGTACTTC
CASSHPAAEQYF
>NA|TRBV5-1|once|TRBJ1-1
TGCGCCAGCAGCTTGGTCATCTCCCAGATTACGATGAACACTGAAGCTTTCTTT
CASSLVISQITMNTEAFF
>TRBD1|TRBV2|NA|TRBJ2-7
TGTGCCACCTCGGGCCAGGGGGAAAACGAGCAGTACTTC
CATSGQGENEQYF
>NA|TRBV6-1|NA|TRBJ2-1
TGTGCCAGCAGTTTCTCCCCGGTAGCTGAGCAGTTCTTC
CASSFSPVAEQFF
>TRBD1|TRBV19|NA|TRBJ2-2
TGTGCCAGTAGTAGTTTTACAGGGGGTGGCGGGGAGCTGTTTTTT
CASSSFTGGGGELFF
>NA|TRBV6-6|NA|TRBJ2-3
TGTGCCAGCAGTTTAGGCCCGGCTAGCACAGATACGCAGTATTTT
CASSLGPASTDTQYF
>TRBD2|TRBV12-5|NA|TRBJ2-3
TGTGCTACGGCTAGCGGAATCACAGATACGCAGTATTTT
CATASGITDTQYF
>TRBD2|TRBV5-1|NA|TRBJ2-3
TGCGCCAGCAGCTCGGAGGGACTAGCGGGGACCGTCATGGAGGGCACAGATACGCAGTATTTT
CASSSEGLAGTVMEGTDTQYF
>NA|TRBV7-2|few|TRBJ1-5
TGTGCCAGCAGCCCATCCCGGGACGTAATATATCGGCCCCAGCATTTT
CASSPSRDVIYRPQHF
>TRBD1|TRBV4-3|NA|TRBJ2-7
TGCGCCAGCAGTATGACAGGGTCGATCTACGAGCAGTACTTC
CASSMTGSIYEQYF
>TRBD1|TRBV7-6|NA|TRBJ2-5
TGTGCCAGCAGCCCAGGGGGCTCGGAGACCCAGTACTTC
CASSPGGSETQYF
>NA|TRBV5-4|few|TRBJ2-1
TGTGCCAGCAGCGTGGACAATGAGCAGTTCTTC
CASSVDNEQFF
>NA|TRBV11-3|few|TRBJ2-3
TGTGCCAGCAGCTCGGGCCCGGCAGGGGCAGATACGCAGTATTTT
CASSSGPAGADTQYF
>TRBD2|TRBV6-6|NA|TRBJ2-7
TGTGCCAGCAGTTTAAACGGGGGGTGGGACGAGCAGTACTTC
CASSLNGGWDEQYF
>TRBD2|TRBV15|few|TRBJ2-2
TGTGCCACCAGCAGAGATCTGAGCGGGAGAGTCGGGGAGCTGTTTTTT
CATSRDLSGRVGELFF
>TRBD2|TRBV4-1|NA|TRBJ2-2
TGCGCCAGCAGCCAAACTAGCGGGGGGTACACCGGGGAGCTGTTTTTT
CASSQTSGGYTGELFF
>TRBD1|TRBV7-6|once|TRBJ2-7
TGTGCCAGCAGCCCGGGACAGGCTAATACCTACGAGCAGTACTTC
CASSPGQANTYEQYF
>NA|TRBV2|NA|TRBJ2-7
TGTGCCAGACAGGGACCTACCTACGAGCAGTACTTC
CARQGPTYEQYF
>NA|TRBV11-1|few|TRBJ1-1
TGTGCCAGCAGCTTAGTAGTAGGTGGGACTGAAGCTTTCTTT
CASSLVVGGTEAFF
>NA|TRBV11-2|NA|TRBJ1-4
TGTGCCAGCAGCTTAGTCGCGCTCACTAATGAAAAACTGTTTTTT
CASSLVALTNEKLFF
>NA|TRBV18|NA|TRBJ2-7
TGTGCCAGCTCGCCCGGACTAAGTACTTACGAGCAGTACTTC
CASSPGLSTYEQYF
>NA|TRBV19|once|TRBJ1-2
TGTGCCAGTAGTACCTCCTCTGGCGGGGCTGGCTACACCTTC
CASSTSSGGAGYTF